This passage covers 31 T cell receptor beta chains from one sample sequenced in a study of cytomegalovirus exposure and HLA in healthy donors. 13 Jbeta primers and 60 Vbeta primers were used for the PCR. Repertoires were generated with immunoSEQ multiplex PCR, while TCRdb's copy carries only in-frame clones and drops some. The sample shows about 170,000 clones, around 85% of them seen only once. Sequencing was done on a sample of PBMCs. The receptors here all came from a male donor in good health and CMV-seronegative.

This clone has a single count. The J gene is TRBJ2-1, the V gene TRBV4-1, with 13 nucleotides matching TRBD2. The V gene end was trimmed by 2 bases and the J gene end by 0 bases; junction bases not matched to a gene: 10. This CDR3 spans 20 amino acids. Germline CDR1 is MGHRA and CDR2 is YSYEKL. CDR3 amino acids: CASSQPRLAGGRSSYNEQFF. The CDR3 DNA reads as TGCGCCAGCAGCCAACCCCGACTAGCGGGGGGCCGGAGCTCCTACAATGAGCAGTTCTTC.

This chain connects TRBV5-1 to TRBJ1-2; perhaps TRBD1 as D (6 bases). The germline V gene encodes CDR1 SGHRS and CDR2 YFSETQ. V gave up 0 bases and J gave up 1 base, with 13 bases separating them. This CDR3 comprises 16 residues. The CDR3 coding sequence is TGCGCCAGCAGCTTGGGGGGGACACCTTATAACTATGGCTACACCTTC. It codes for CASSLGGTPYNYGYTF. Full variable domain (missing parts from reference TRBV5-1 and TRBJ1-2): KAGVTQTPRYLIKTRGQQVTLSCSPISGHRSVSWYQQTPGQGLQFLFEYFSETQRNKGNFPGRFSGRQFSNSRSEMNVSTLELGDSALYLCASSLGGTPYNYGYTFGSGTRLTVV.

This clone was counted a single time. CDR3 in amino acids: CSFGGRLLGDTQYF. The CDR3 DNA follows: TGCAGTTTTGGGGGGAGGCTCCTTGGAGATACGCAGTATTTT. This chain uses TRBV29-1 with TRBJ2-3; possibly TRBD2 for D (6 bases). Germline CDR1 SQVTM, CDR2 ANQGSEA. The CDR3 is made up of 14 amino acids.

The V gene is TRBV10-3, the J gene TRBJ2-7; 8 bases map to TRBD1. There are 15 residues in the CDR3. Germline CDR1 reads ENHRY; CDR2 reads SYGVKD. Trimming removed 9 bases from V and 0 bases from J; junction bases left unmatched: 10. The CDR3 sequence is CAISMGQDSSYEQYF. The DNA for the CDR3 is TGTGCCATTAGTATGGGACAGGATAGCTCCTACGAGCAGTACTTC.

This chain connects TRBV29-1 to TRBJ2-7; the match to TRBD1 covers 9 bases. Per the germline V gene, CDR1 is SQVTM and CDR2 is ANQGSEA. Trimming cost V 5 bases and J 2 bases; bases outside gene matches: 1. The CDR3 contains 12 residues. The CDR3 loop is CSVRQGAYEQYF. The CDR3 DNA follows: TGCAGCGTTCGACAGGGGGCCTACGAGCAGTACTTC.

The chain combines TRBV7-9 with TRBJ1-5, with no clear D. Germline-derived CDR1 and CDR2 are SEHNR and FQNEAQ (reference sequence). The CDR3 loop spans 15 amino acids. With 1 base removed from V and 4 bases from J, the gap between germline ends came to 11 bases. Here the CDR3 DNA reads TGTGCCAGCAGCTTAGGCCCGGTTACGAATCAGCCCCAGCATTTT. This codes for CASSLGPVTNQPQHF. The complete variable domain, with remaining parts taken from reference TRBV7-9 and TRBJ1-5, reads DTGVSQNPRHKITKRGQNVTFRCDPISEHNRLYWYRQTLGQGPEFLTYFQNEAQLEKSRLLSDRFSAERPKGSFSTLEIQRTEQGDSAMYLCASSLGPVTNQPQHFGDGTRLSIL.

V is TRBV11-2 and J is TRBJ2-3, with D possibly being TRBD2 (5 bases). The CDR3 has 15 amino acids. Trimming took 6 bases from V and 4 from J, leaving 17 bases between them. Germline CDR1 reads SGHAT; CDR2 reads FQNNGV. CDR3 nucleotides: TGTGCCAGCAGGGAGGTAGGCAGTGGTTCAGATACGCAGTATTTT. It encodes CASREVGSGSDTQYF.

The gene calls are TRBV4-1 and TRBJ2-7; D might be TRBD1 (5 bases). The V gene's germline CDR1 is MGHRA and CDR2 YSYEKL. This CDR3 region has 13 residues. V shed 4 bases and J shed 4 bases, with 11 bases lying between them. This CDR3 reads CASSPTRGYEQYF. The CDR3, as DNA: TGCGCCAGCAGCCCAACAAGGGGATACGAGCAGTACTTC.

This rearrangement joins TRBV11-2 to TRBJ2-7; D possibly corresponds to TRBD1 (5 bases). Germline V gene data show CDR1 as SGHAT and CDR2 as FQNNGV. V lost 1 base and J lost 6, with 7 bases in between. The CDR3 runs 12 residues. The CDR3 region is CASSLVGVEQYF. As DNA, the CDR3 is TGTGCCAGCAGCTTAGTAGGGGTCGAGCAGTACTTC.

The CDR3 reads CASSAALAGGLYEQYF. The CDR3 region has the DNA TGTGCCAGCAGTGCAGCACTAGCGGGGGGGCTATACGAGCAGTACTTC. The chain links TRBV6-1 to TRBJ2-7; 13 positions agree with TRBD2. With V trimmed by 4 bases and J by 4 bases, 7 bases remained unmatched. This CDR3 contains 16 residues. Germline CDR1 reads MNHNS; CDR2 reads SASEGT.

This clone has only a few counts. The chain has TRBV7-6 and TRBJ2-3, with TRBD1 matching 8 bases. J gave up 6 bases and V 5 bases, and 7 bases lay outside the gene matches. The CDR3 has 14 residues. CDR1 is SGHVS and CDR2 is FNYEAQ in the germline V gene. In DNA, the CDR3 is TGTGCCAGCAGCCCCGGACAGGGCCCCGATACGCAGTATTTT. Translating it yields CASSPGQGPDTQYF.

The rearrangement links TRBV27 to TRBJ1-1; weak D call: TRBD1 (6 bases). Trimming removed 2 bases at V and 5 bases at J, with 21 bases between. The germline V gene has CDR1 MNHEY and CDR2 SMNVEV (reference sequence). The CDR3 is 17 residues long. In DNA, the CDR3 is TGTGCCAGCAGTTTACTGTTCCCAGGGGTCCGAGGTACTGAAGCTTTCTTT. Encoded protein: CASSLLFPGVRGTEAFF.

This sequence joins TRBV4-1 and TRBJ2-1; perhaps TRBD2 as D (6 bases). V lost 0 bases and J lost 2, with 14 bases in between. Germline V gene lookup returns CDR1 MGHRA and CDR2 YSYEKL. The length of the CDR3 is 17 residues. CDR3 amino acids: CASSQEPVRTTYNEQFF. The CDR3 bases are TGCGCCAGCAGCCAAGAACCGGTACGGACTACCTACAATGAGCAGTTCTTC.

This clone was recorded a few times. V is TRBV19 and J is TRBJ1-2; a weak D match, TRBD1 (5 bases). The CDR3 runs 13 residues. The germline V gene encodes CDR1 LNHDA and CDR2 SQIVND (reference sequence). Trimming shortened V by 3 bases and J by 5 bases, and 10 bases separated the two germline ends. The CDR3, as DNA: TGTGCCAGTAGTATCGCAGGGAGGTATGGCTACACCTTC. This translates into CASSIAGRYGYTF. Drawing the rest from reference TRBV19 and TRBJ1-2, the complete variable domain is DGGITQSPKYLFRKEGQNVTLSCEQNLNHDAMYWYRQDPGQGLRLIYYSQIVNDFQKGDIAEGYSVSREKKESFPLTVTSAQKNPTAFYLCASSIAGRYGYTFGSGTRLTVV.

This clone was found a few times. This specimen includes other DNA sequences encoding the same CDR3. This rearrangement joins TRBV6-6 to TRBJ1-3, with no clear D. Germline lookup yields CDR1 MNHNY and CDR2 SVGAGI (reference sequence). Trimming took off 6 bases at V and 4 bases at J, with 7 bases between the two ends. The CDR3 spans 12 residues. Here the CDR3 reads CASSPGGNTIYF. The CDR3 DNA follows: TGTGCCAGCAGCCCCGGGGGAAACACCATATATTTT.

The CDR3 is CASSPTAYNSPLHF. DNA for the CDR3: TGTGCCAGCAGCCCTACAGCTTATAATTCACCCCTCCACTTT. The rearrangement uses TRBV5-5 and TRBJ1-6; D is ambiguous. The CDR3 is 14 residues long. Germline V CDR1 and CDR2: SGHKS, YYEKEE (reference sequence). The germline V and J ends were trimmed by 4 bases and 4 bases, with 9 bases remaining between them.

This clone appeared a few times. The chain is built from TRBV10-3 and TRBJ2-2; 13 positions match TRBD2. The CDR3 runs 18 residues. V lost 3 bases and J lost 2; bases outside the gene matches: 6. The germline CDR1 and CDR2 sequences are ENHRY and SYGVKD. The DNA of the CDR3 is TGTGCCATCAGTGACCCGACTAGCGGGGGGAAAAACACCGGGGAGCTGTTTTTT. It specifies CAISDPTSGGKNTGELFF.

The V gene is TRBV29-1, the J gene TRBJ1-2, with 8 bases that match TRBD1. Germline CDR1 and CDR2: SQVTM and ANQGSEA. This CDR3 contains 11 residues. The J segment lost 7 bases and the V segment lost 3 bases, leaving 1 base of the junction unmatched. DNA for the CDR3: TGCAGCGTTGAGACAGGGGCTGGCTACACCTTC. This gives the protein CSVETGAGYTF. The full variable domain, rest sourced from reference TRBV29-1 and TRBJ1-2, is SAVISQKPSRDICQRGTSLTIQCQVDSQVTMMFWYRQQPGQSLTLIATANQGSEATYESGFVIDKFPISRPNLTFSTLTVSNMSPEDSSIYLCSVETGAGYTFGSGTRLTVV.

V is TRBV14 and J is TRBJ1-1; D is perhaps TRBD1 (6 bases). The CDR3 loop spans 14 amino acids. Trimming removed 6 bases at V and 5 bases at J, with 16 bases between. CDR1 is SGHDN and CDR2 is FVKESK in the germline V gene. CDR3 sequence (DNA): TGTGCCAGCAGGGGTAGGGGGGGTAGGACTGAAGCTTTCTTT. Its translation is CASRGRGGRTEAFF.

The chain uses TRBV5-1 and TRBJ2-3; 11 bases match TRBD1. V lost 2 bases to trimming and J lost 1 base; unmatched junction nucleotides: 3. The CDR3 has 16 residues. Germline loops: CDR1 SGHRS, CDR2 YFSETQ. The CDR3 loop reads CASSFGQGAGTDTQYF. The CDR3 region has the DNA TGCGCCAGCAGCTTCGGACAGGGGGCTGGCACAGATACGCAGTATTTT.

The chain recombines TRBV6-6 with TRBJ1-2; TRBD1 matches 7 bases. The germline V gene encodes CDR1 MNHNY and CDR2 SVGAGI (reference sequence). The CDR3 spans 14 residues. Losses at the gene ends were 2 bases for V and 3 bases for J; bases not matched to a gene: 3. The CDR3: CASSYDDRDYGYTF. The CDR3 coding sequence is TGTGCCAGCAGTTACGACGACAGGGACTATGGCTACACCTTC.

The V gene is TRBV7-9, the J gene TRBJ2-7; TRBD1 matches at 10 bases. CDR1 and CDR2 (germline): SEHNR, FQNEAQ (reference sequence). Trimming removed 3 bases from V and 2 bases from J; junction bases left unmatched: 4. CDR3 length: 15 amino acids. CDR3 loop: CASSFGQGVTYEQYF. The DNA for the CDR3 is TGTGCCAGCAGCTTCGGACAGGGGGTTACCTACGAGCAGTACTTC. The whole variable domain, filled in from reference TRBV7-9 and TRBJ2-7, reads DTGVSQNPRHKITKRGQNVTFRCDPISEHNRLYWYRQTLGQGPEFLTYFQNEAQLEKSRLLSDRFSAERPKGSFSTLEIQRTEQGDSAMYLCASSFGQGVTYEQYFGPGTRLTVT.

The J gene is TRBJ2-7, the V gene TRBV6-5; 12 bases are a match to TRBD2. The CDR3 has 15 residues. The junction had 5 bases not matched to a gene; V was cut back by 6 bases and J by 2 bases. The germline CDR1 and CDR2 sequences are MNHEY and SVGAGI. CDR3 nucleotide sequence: TGTGCCAGCAGCTGGACTAGCGGGGATACCTACGAGCAGTACTTC. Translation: CASSWTSGDTYEQYF.

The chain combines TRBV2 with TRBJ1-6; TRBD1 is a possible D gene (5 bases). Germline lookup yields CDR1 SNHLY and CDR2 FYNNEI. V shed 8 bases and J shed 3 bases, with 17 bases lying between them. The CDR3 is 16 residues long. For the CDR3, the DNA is TGTGCCAGCGGGGGGGTCCTAGGGGTCTATAATTCACCCCTCCACTTT. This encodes CASGGVLGVYNSPLHF.

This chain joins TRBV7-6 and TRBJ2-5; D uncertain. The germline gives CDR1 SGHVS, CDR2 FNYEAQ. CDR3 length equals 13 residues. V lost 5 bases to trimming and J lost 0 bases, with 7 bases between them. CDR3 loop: CASSPEYQETQYF. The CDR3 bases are TGTGCCAGCAGCCCGGAGTACCAAGAGACCCAGTACTTC.

The CDR3 reads CASSSRLGGGRNEQFF. The CDR3 DNA reads as TGTGCCAGCAGCTCACGACTGGGCGGGGGGCGAAATGAGCAGTTCTTC. This chain uses TRBV7-8 with TRBJ2-1; 8 bases are a match to TRBD2. This CDR3 has 16 amino acids. Losses at the gene ends were 4 bases for V and 7 bases for J; bases not matched to a gene: 12. Germline loops: CDR1 SGHVS, CDR2 FQNEAQ.

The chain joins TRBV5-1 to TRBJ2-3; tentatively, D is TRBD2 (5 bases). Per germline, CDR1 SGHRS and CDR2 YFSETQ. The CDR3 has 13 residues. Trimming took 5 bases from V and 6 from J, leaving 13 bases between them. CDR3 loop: CASRVARGDTQYF. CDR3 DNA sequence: TGCGCCAGCAGAGTAGCGAGAGGGGATACGCAGTATTTT.

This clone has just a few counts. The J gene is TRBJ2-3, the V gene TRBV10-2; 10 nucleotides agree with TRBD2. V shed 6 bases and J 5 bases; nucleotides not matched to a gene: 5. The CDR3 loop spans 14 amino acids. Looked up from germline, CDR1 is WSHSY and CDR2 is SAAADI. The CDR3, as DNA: TGCGCCAGCAGGAGCGGGGGGGCTGGAGATACGCAGTATTTT. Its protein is CASRSGGAGDTQYF.

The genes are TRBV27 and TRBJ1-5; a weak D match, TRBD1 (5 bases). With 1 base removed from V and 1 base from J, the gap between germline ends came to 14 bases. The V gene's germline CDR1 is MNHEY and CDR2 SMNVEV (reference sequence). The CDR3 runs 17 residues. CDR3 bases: TGTGCCAGCAGTTTATTTGGAGGCGGGGCCAGCAATCAGCCCCAGCATTTT. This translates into CASSLFGGGASNQPQHF.

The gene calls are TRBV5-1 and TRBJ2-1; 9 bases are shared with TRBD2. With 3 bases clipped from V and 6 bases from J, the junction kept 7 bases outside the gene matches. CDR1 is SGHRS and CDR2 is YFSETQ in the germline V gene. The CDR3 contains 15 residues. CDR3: CASSYARGGLNEQFF. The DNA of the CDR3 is TGCGCCAGCAGCTATGCGCGGGGGGGCCTCAATGAGCAGTTCTTC.

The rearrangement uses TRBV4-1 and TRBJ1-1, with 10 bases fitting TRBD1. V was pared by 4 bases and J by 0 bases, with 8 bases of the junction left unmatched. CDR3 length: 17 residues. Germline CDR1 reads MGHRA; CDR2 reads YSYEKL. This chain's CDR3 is CASSPKGQGFMNTEAFF. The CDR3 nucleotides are TGCGCCAGCAGCCCCAAGGGACAGGGGTTTATGAACACTGAAGCTTTCTTT.